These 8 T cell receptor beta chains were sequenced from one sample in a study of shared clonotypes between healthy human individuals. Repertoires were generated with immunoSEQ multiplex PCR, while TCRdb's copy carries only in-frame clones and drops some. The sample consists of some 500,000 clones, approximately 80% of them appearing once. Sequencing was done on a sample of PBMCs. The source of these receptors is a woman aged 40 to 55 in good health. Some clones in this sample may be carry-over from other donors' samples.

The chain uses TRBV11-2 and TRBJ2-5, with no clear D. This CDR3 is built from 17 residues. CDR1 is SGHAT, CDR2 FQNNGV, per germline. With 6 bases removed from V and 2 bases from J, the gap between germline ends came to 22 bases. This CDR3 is CASRSGVRSKPQETQYF. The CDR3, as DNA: TGTGCCAGCAGAAGTGGAGTCCGAAGTAAACCACAAGAGACCCAGTACTTC. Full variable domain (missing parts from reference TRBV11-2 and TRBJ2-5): EAGVAQSPRYKIIEKRQSVAFWCNPISGHATLYWYQQILGQGPKLLIQFQNNGVVDDSQLPKDRFSAERLKGVDSTLKIQPAKLEDSAVYLCASRSGVRSKPQETQYFGPGTRLLVL.

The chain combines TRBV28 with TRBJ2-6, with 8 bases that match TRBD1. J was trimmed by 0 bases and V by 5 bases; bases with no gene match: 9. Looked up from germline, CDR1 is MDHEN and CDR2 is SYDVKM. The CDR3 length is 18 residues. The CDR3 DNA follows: TGTGCCAGCAGTCCCTGGACAGGGACCTTCTCTGGGGCCAACGTCCTGACTTTC. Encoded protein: CASSPWTGTFSGANVLTF. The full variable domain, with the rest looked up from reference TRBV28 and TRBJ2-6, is DVKVTQSSRYLVKRTGEKVFLECVQDMDHENMFWYRQDPGLGLRLIYFSYDVKMKEKGDIPEGYSVSREKKERFSLILESASTNQTSMYLCASSPWTGTFSGANVLTFGAGSRLTVL.

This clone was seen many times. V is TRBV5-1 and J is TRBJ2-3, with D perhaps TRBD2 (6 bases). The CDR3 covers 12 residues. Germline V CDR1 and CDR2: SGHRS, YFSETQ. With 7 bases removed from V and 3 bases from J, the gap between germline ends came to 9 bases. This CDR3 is CASRRATDTQYF. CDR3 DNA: TGCGCCAGCCGGAGGGCGACAGATACGCAGTATTTT.

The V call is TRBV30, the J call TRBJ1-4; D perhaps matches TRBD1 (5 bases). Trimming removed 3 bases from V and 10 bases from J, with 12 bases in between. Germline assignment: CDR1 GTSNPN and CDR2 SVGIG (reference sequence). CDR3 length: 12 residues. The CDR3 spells CAWSFGRGKLFF. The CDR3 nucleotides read TGTGCCTGGAGCTTCGGAAGGGGAAAACTGTTTTTT.

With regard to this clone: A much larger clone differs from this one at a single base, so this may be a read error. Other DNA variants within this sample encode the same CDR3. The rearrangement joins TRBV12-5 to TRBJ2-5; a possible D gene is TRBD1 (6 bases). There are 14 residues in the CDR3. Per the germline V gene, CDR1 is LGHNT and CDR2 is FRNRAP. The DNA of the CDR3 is TGTGCCAGTGGTACAGGGACCGAACAAGAGACCCAGTACTTC. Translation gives CASGTGTEQETQYF.

CDR3 nucleotides: TGTGCCTGGAGTGTACATCAGCGAGTGTGTGAGACCCAGTACTTC. Translating it yields CAWSVHQRVCETQYF. The chain carries TRBV30 and TRBJ2-5, with no clear D. Trimming took 0 bases from V and 5 from J, leaving 16 bases between them. The CDR3 contains 15 residues. The germline gives CDR1 GTSNPN, CDR2 SVGIG (reference sequence).

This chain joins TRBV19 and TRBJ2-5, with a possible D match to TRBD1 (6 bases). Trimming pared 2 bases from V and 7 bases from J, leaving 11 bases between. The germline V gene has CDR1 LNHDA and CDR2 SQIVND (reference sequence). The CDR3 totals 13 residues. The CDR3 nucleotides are TGTGCCAGTAGTATAACAGGGCTGGGGACCCAGTACTTC. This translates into CASSITGLGTQYF.

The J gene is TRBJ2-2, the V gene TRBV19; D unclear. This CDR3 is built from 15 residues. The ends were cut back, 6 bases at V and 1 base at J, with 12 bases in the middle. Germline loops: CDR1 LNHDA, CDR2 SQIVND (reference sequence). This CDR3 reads CASRSSPVNTGELFF. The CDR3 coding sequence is TGTGCCAGTAGGTCATCGCCGGTGAACACCGGGGAGCTGTTTTTT. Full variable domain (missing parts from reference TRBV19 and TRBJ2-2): DGGITQSPKYLFRKEGQNVTLSCEQNLNHDAMYWYRQDPGQGLRLIYYSQIVNDFQKGDIAEGYSVSREKKESFPLTVTSAQKNPTAFYLCASRSSPVNTGELFFGEGSRLTVL.